This T cell receptor (beta chain) was obtained from a study of CD8+CD57+ T cells in acquired aplastic anemia. As for the study in general: Sorted CD4+ and CD8+ cells yielded DNA averaging around 3.2 ug.

CDR3 size: 14 residues. The germline V and J ends were trimmed by 5 bases and 9 bases, with 17 bases remaining between them. This clonotype has ten or more counts. The antigen is undetermined. Study observations and caveats: Patients shared about 30 CD8+ CDR3 sequences with controls. For CD8+ Simpson's diversity, patients and controls showed no significant difference.

TCR beta VDJ and CDR3 profiling used genomic DNA as template. Using its own MiXCR run on the reads, TCRdb lists one record per CDR3 protein. The table lists 250,000 to 300,000 distinct CDR3 sequences, around three fifths of them singletons, with 8% in the top ten. The sample was sorted CD4+, CD8+, or CD8+CD57+ T cells (not recorded which) from PBMCs. The chain joins TRBV12-3 or TRBV12-4 to TRBJ1-5, with D unresolved. This TCR was sampled from a human donor with severe aplastic anemia or a healthy control (not recorded which). CDR3 bases: TGTGCCAGCAGTCCCACAGCATTCAATGGGCCCCAGCATTTT. This gives the protein CASSPTAFNGPQHF.